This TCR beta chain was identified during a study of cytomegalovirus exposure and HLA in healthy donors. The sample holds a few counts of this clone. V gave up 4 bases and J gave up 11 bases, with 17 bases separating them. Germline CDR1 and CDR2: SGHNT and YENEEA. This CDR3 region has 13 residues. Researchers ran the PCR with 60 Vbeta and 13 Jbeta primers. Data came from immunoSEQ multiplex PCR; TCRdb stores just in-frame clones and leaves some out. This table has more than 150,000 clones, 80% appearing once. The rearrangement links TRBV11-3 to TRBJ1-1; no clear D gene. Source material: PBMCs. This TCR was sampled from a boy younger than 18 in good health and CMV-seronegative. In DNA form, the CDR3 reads TGTGCCAGCAGCTGGAGGAGCAGCCCCGATGCTTTCTTT. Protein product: CASSWRSSPDAFF.